Below are 25 T cell receptor beta chains sequenced from a single sample in a study of cytomegalovirus exposure and HLA in healthy donors. PCR primers comprised 60 Vbeta and 13 Jbeta primers. Assay used: immunoSEQ multiplex PCR; TCRdb lists only in-frame clones, some missing. The sample has approximately 190,000 clones, approximately 82% seen once. Sequences were obtained from PBMCs. These receptors were taken from a man in his forties in good health and CMV-seropositive.

This rearrangement joins TRBV5-6 to TRBJ2-3; 11 nucleotides agree with TRBD2. CDR3 size: 17 residues. The germline V gene has CDR1 SGHDT and CDR2 YYEEEE. V gave up 4 bases and J gave up 3 bases; unmatched junction bases: 10. The CDR3 sequence: CASSPGTSGHITDTQYF. CDR3 in DNA: TGTGCCAGCAGCCCGGGGACTAGCGGTCATATAACAGATACGCAGTATTTT.

The chain employs TRBV6-5 and TRBJ1-1, with D perhaps matching TRBD1 (6 bases). The length of the CDR3 is 14 residues. Trimming left V 2 bases short and J 1 base short, with 8 bases between. Germline CDR1 is MNHEY and CDR2 is SVGAGI. CDR3: CASSYRTANTEAFF. CDR3 bases: TGTGCCAGCAGTTACAGGACAGCGAACACTGAAGCTTTCTTT.

This chain links TRBV5-4 with TRBJ1-1; 8 bases match TRBD1. The CDR3 is 15 residues long. Germline V lookup: CDR1 SGHNT, CDR2 YYREEE (reference sequence). The V and J ends lost 5 bases and 1 base, in that order; junction bases with no gene match: 7. CDR3 region: CASRFGQGQNTEAFF. CDR3 sequence (DNA): TGTGCCAGCAGGTTCGGACAGGGACAGAACACTGAAGCTTTCTTT.

The genes are TRBV5-1 and TRBJ2-2; possible D gene TRBD2, 5 bases. The CDR3 covers 15 residues. Trimming removed 0 bases at V and 6 bases at J, with 12 bases between. Germline V gene sequence: CDR1 SGHRS, CDR2 YFSETQ. The CDR3 DNA is TGCGCCAGCAGCTTGGAGGGAGAAGTTGCCGGGGAGCTGTTTTTT. Translated, it gives CASSLEGEVAGELFF.

This sequence joins TRBV28 and TRBJ1-2; tentative D call: TRBD1 (6 bases). Trimming removed 2 bases at V and 6 bases at J, with 28 bases between. CDR3 size: 19 residues. From germline, CDR1 is MDHEN and CDR2 SYDVKM. The CDR3 DNA reads TGTGCCAGCAGTTTAATGACCGACGAACAGGGACGTCTCCATAATGGCTACACCTTC. As protein: CASSLMTDEQGRLHNGYTF.

The V call is TRBV7-9, the J call TRBJ2-7, with a weak D call TRBD2 (6 bases). The CDR3 loop spans 13 amino acids. Germline assignment: CDR1 SEHNR and CDR2 FQNEAQ (reference sequence). Trimming pared 4 bases from V and 3 bases from J, leaving 10 bases between. The CDR3 coding sequence is TGTGCCAGCAGCTCCACCGGGAGCTACGAGCAGTACTTC. Translation gives CASSSTGSYEQYF.

The chain joins TRBV19 to TRBJ2-7, with 9 bases lining up with TRBD1. The germline V gene encodes CDR1 LNHDA and CDR2 SQIVND (reference sequence). This CDR3 region has 15 residues. V lost 5 bases to trimming and J lost 2 bases; unmatched junction nucleotides: 7. The CDR3 protein is CASSSPGQGTYEQYF. CDR3 DNA: TGTGCCAGTAGTTCGCCGGGACAGGGAACCTACGAGCAGTACTTC.

This clone came up once. The chain uses TRBV2 and TRBJ2-7, with D maybe TRBD2 (5 bases). The CDR3 is 14 residues long. Trimming took 3 bases from V and 2 from J, leaving 11 bases between them. Germline V gene lookup returns CDR1 SNHLY and CDR2 FYNNEI. CDR3 bases: TGTGCCAGCAGTGACTCGGGGTTGGCCTACGAGCAGTACTTC. Translation: CASSDSGLAYEQYF.

The CDR3: CASSTLAGIYEQYF. In DNA, the CDR3 is TGTGCCAGCAGCACTCTAGCGGGTATCTACGAGCAGTACTTC. The chain recombines TRBV7-8 with TRBJ2-7, with TRBD2 identical over 8 bases. V shed 5 bases, J shed 3 bases, and the junction held 6 bases outside the gene matches. Germline V gene sequence: CDR1 SGHVS, CDR2 FQNEAQ. The CDR3 is 14 residues long.

The genes are TRBV5-4 and TRBJ2-3, with D possibly matching TRBD1 (5 bases). V was pared by 4 bases and J by 5 bases, with 8 bases between. The CDR3 is 12 amino acids. Looked up from germline, CDR1 is SGHNT and CDR2 is YYREEE (reference sequence). The CDR3 DNA follows: TGTGCCAGCAGCCTAGGGGAAGATACGCAGTATTTT. The encoded protein is CASSLGEDTQYF. The full variable domain, rest sourced from reference TRBV5-4 and TRBJ2-3, is ETGVTQSPTHLIKTRGQQVTLRCSSQSGHNTVSWYQQALGQGPQFIFQYYREEENGRGNFPPRFSGLQFPNYSSELNVNALELDDSALYLCASSLGEDTQYFGPGTRLTVL.

The V gene is TRBV2, the J gene TRBJ1-4; D unresolved. The germline V gene has CDR1 SNHLY and CDR2 FYNNEI. The V end lost 4 bases, the J end lost 6 bases, and 6 bases lay between the germline ends. The CDR3 spans 12 residues. Here the CDR3 reads CASSVRDEKLFF. In DNA, the CDR3 is TGTGCCAGCAGTGTTCGGGATGAAAAACTGTTTTTT.

This clone was recorded a few times. CDR3 loop: CASSQTDSNEKLFF. Written as DNA, the CDR3 is TGCGCCAGCAGCCAAACGGACAGTAATGAAAAACTGTTTTTT. This chain joins TRBV4-3 and TRBJ1-4, with a weak D call TRBD1 (6 bases). Germline lookup yields CDR1 LGHNA and CDR2 YSLEER. The V gene lost 2 bases and the J gene lost 4 bases, with 8 bases spanning the gap. This CDR3 comprises 14 residues.

The chain employs TRBV6-5 and TRBJ1-2; 9 positions agree with TRBD1. Trimming cost V 2 bases and J 5 bases; bases outside gene matches: 3. Per the germline V gene, CDR1 is MNHEY and CDR2 is SVGAGI. The CDR3 loop spans 14 amino acids. Written as DNA, the CDR3 is TGTGCCAGCAGTTACGGGGGACAGGGTTATGGCTACACCTTC. It yields the protein CASSYGGQGYGYTF.

The chain recombines TRBV5-4 with TRBJ1-2; the D gene is possibly TRBD1 (5 bases). This CDR3 contains 16 residues. The ends were cut back, 0 bases at V and 7 bases at J, with 19 bases in the middle. Germline loops: CDR1 SGHNT, CDR2 YYREEE (reference sequence). CDR3 sequence (DNA): TGTGCCAGCAGCTTGGAGGGGCAGCTCGGCAGTCGTGGCTACACCTTC. Protein: CASSLEGQLGSRGYTF.

This clone was recorded a few times. The chain is built from TRBV7-2 and TRBJ2-1; TRBD2 agrees at 14 bases. This CDR3 contains 16 residues. After removal of 1 base from V and 9 bases from J, the junction contained 5 bases not matched to a gene. The germline V gene encodes CDR1 SGHTA and CDR2 FQGNSA. CDR3 DNA: TGTGCCAGCAGCTTAGAAGGGACTAGCGGGAGATTTGAGCAGTTCTTC. Protein product: CASSLEGTSGRFEQFF.

This clone has more than one count but fewer than ten. This chain links TRBV6-1 with TRBJ1-5, with TRBD1 matching 7 bases. The CDR3 is 13 residues long. CDR1 and CDR2 from the germline V gene are MNHNS and SASEGT. Germline trimming cut 6 bases from V and 4 bases from J; bases unmatched to any gene: 3. The CDR3 spells CASRGQENQPQHF. The DNA of the CDR3 is TGTGCCAGCAGAGGACAGGAGAATCAGCCCCAGCATTTT.

The gene calls are TRBV6-5 and TRBJ2-3; 8 nucleotides align to TRBD2. Unmatched junction bases numbered 8, after V lost 3 bases and J lost 6 bases. The CDR3 has 15 residues. CDR1 is MNHEY, CDR2 SVGAGI, per germline. For the CDR3, the DNA is TGTGCCAGCAGTTATGACGGGAGGGCCGTGGATACGCAGTATTTT. It codes for CASSYDGRAVDTQYF.

The chain joins TRBV7-2 to TRBJ2-7; D unresolved. Germline-derived CDR1 and CDR2 are SGHTA and FQGNSA. Between the trimmed V and J ends, which lost 2 bases and 2 bases, there was a span of 7 bases. This CDR3 region has 13 residues. The CDR3 sequence is CASSLSYTYEQYF. CDR3 nucleotides: TGTGCCAGCAGCTTAAGCTATACCTACGAGCAGTACTTC.

This clone was recorded only once. The chain links TRBV10-3 to TRBJ2-3, with D perhaps matching TRBD2 (5 bases). This CDR3 has 15 amino acids. Trimming pared 10 bases from V and 5 bases from J, leaving 22 bases between. Germline loops: CDR1 ENHRY, CDR2 SYGVKD. The CDR3 DNA reads as TGTGCCACGACCGCGGCGGGCCCTGGAGAAGATACGCAGTATTTT. This translates into CATTAAGPGEDTQYF.

This clone was counted only a few times. This chain links TRBV10-3 with TRBJ1-4; D unresolved. Trimming removed 6 bases at V and 7 bases at J, with 18 bases between. The CDR3 extends over 15 amino acids. The germline V gene encodes CDR1 ENHRY and CDR2 SYGVKD. The CDR3 sequence is CAISPREKPGEKLFF. The CDR3 DNA reads as TGTGCCATCAGCCCCCGGGAGAAACCTGGTGAAAAACTGTTTTTT.

V and J are TRBV7-2 and TRBJ1-1; TRBD1 is a possible D gene (5 bases). Between the trimmed V and J ends, which lost 3 bases and 3 bases, there was a span of 11 bases. Germline CDR1 reads SGHTA; CDR2 reads FQGNSA. The CDR3 length is 14 residues. This CDR3 reads CASSLGGSDTEAFF. CDR3 bases: TGTGCCAGCAGCTTGGGGGGGAGTGACACTGAAGCTTTCTTT. Drawing the rest from reference TRBV7-2 and TRBJ1-1, the complete variable domain is GAGVSQSPSNKVTEKGKDVELRCDPISGHTALYWYRQSLGQGLEFLIYFQGNSAPDKSGLPSDRFSAERTGGSVSTLTIQRTQQEDSAVYLCASSLGGSDTEAFFGQGTRLTVV.

As DNA, the CDR3 is TGTGCCAGCTCACGCAGCGACCCGAGAGGCTACACCTTC. This translates into CASSRSDPRGYTF. The J gene is TRBJ1-2, the V gene TRBV18; D is ambiguous. Per the germline V gene, CDR1 is KGHSH and CDR2 is LQKENI. V lost 4 bases and J lost 8, with 14 bases in between. The CDR3 is 13 amino acids. Filled out from reference TRBV18 and TRBJ1-2, the complete variable domain reads NAGVMQNPRHLVRRRGQEARLRCSPMKGHSHVYWYRQLPEEGLKFMVYLQKENIIDESGMPKERFSAEFPKEGPSILRIQQVVRGDSAAYFCASSRSDPRGYTFGSGTRLTVV.

J is TRBJ1-2 and V is TRBV29-1; D not certain. Germline CDR1 SQVTM, CDR2 ANQGSEA. CDR3 length equals 12 residues. Trimming pared 4 bases from V and 7 bases from J, leaving 13 bases between. CDR3 DNA sequence: TGCAGCGTTGCCGAGGGCGCGCCTGGCTACACCTTC. It yields the protein CSVAEGAPGYTF.

Comments on this clone: At one end, the junction sequence differs from germline, possibly due to a read error. The chain employs TRBV7-9 and TRBJ1-2; maybe TRBD1 (5 bases). The CDR3 is made up of 11 amino acids. CDR1 is SEHNR and CDR2 is FQNEAQ in the germline V gene (reference sequence). CDR3 DNA sequence: TGTTCCAGCAGCGGAGGGGTTGGCTACACCTTC. Encoded protein: CSSSGGVGYTF.

The chain employs TRBV5-6 and TRBJ2-7; D perhaps matches TRBD2 (8 bases). The CDR3 is 15 residues long. In germline, CDR1 is SGHDT, CDR2 YYEEEE. V dropped 4 bases and J dropped 5 bases, with 19 bases sitting between them. CDR3 loop: CASSQTGTRGHEQYF. The CDR3 DNA is TGTGCCAGCAGCCAGACCGGGACTAGGGGGCACGAGCAGTACTTC.